Shown below are 20 T cell receptor beta chains from a single sample sequenced in a study of T cells after yellow fever vaccination. TCRdb redid the calling of the 5' RACE reads with MiXCR, one entry per CDR3 protein. The data hold around 340,000 distinct CDR3 sequences, with under 15% observed a single time. The specimen comprised CD4+ T cells sorted from PBMCs, sampled 15 days after the yellow fever booster vaccination. The source of these receptors is a man in his late teens or twenties who received the YFV17D yellow fever vaccine.

This clonotype appeared a few times. The V gene is TRBV18, the J gene TRBJ2-3, with 8 positions matching TRBD1. The CDR3 consists of 16 residues. The V gene's germline CDR1 is KGHSH and CDR2 LQKENI. Germline trimming cut 6 bases from V and 3 bases from J; bases unmatched to any gene: 11. CDR3 nucleotides: TGTGCCAGCTCCTTTGGACAGGGCGGAGGGACAGATACGCAGTATTTT. Translated: CASSFGQGGGTDTQYF.

The chain joins TRBV20-1 to TRBJ2-5; no clear D. The CDR3 has 12 residues. Germline V CDR1 and CDR2: DFQATT, SNEGSKA (reference sequence). Trimming removed 3 bases at V and 4 bases at J, with 9 bases between. CDR3 sequence reads: CSASPVGETQYF. The CDR3 DNA sequence: TGCAGTGCTAGCCCGGTCGGAGAGACCCAGTACTTC.

V is TRBV4-1 and J is TRBJ2-5; 8 bases line up with TRBD1. Germline V lookup: CDR1 MGHRA, CDR2 YSYEKL. V was clipped by 4 bases and J by 5 bases; unmatched bases: 3. The CDR3 runs 13 residues. Here the CDR3 DNA reads TGCGCCAGCAGCCTGGACAGGGACGAGACCCAGTACTTC. This translates into CASSLDRDETQYF.

V gene TRBV18 combines with J gene TRBJ2-7; maybe TRBD1 (6 bases). Germline V gene sequence: CDR1 KGHSH, CDR2 LQKENI. This CDR3 is 15 amino acids long. V was shortened by 2 bases and J by 9 bases, with 20 bases between the two germline ends. The CDR3 coding sequence is TGTGCCAGCTCACCAGAGATAACAGGGCTAAGGGGGCAGTACTTC. This encodes CASSPEITGLRGQYF.

V usage is TRBV6-6 and J usage is TRBJ1-2; 7 bases align to TRBD1. From germline, CDR1 is MNHNY and CDR2 SVGAGI (reference sequence). With V trimmed by 8 bases and J by 3 bases, 6 bases remained unmatched. The CDR3 length is 13 residues. The CDR3 loop reads CASLGGTDYGYTF. The CDR3 DNA sequence: TGTGCCAGCTTAGGAGGGACAGACTATGGCTACACCTTC.

V gene TRBV5-1 combines with J gene TRBJ1-1; TRBD1 matches 9 bases. The CDR3 is 15 amino acids. Unmatched junction bases numbered 9, after V lost 4 bases and J lost 5 bases. Germline lookup yields CDR1 SGHRS and CDR2 YFSETQ. CDR3 sequence: CASSITGGAETEAFF. The CDR3 coding sequence is TGCGCCAGCAGCATCACAGGGGGCGCGGAAACTGAAGCTTTCTTT.

This clonotype has a handful of counts. This chain links TRBV19 with TRBJ1-5, with 8 bases fitting TRBD1. V shed 0 bases, J shed 6 bases, and the junction held 4 bases outside the gene matches. The CDR3 loop spans 15 amino acids. Germline CDR1 reads LNHDA; CDR2 reads SQIVND (reference sequence). The CDR3, as DNA: TGTGCCAGTAGTATAGAACCGGGACAGGCTCAGCCCCAGCATTTT. This codes for CASSIEPGQAQPQHF.

The chain combines TRBV10-2 with TRBJ1-1; tentatively, D is TRBD1 (5 bases). This CDR3 region has 13 residues. Germline lookup yields CDR1 WSHSY and CDR2 SAAADI. V was pared by 1 base and J by 3 bases, with 6 bases between. CDR3 sequence: CASSEWGDTEAFF. The CDR3, as DNA: TGCGCCAGCAGTGAGTGGGGGGACACTGAAGCTTTCTTT.

The table lists this clonotype with a few counts. V is TRBV19 and J is TRBJ1-2, with 10 nucleotides matching TRBD1. The germline gives CDR1 LNHDA, CDR2 SQIVND (reference sequence). V lost 5 bases to trimming and J lost 3 bases; unmatched junction nucleotides: 6. The CDR3 is 15 amino acids. The CDR3 protein is CASSVPDRGDYGYTF. CDR3 in DNA: TGTGCCAGTAGTGTCCCGGACAGGGGGGACTATGGCTACACCTTC.

J is TRBJ2-3 and V is TRBV20-1; D gene ambiguous. With 5 bases removed from V and 1 base from J, the gap between germline ends came to 10 bases. The length of the CDR3 is 13 residues. Germline lookup yields CDR1 DFQATT and CDR2 SNEGSKA (reference sequence). CDR3 sequence (DNA): TGCAGTGCTCGCCCGAAGGGCACAGATACGCAGTATTTT. It translates to CSARPKGTDTQYF.

CDR3 DNA sequence: TGTGCCTGGACCCTTGCGGCTCAGGGGGCCGGCTACACCTTC. It is translated as CAWTLAAQGAGYTF. V gene TRBV30 combines with J gene TRBJ1-2; 8 nucleotides match TRBD1. After removal of 4 bases from V and 8 bases from J, the junction contained 12 bases not matched to a gene. The germline V gene has CDR1 GTSNPN and CDR2 SVGIG (reference sequence). The CDR3 loop spans 14 amino acids.

This clonotype showed up many times. The chain carries TRBV11-2 and TRBJ2-3, with D perhaps being TRBD1 or TRBD2 (7 bases each). Germline V gene sequence: CDR1 SGHAT, CDR2 FQNNGV. This CDR3 is 13 amino acids long. Trimming stripped 5 bases from V and 6 bases from J, with 12 bases between. The CDR3 sequence: CASSQGEGDTQYF. The CDR3 DNA reads as TGTGCCAGCAGCCAGGGGGAGGGGGATACGCAGTATTTT.

The sample holds one count of this clonotype. A read error may explain this, as a much larger clone is one base away. J is TRBJ2-7 and V is TRBV7-9; no reliable D call. The CDR3 totals 11 residues. The V gene's germline CDR1 is SEHNR and CDR2 FQNEAQ (reference sequence). Trimming took 6 bases from V and 5 from J, leaving 8 bases between them. The CDR3 nucleotides read TGTGCCAGCAGACGCTGGGACGAGCAGTACTTC. Translated: CASRRWDEQYF. The full variable domain, in which reference TRBV7-9 and TRBJ2-7 provide the parts outside the CDR3, is DTGVSQNPRHKITKRGQNVTFRCDPISEHNRLYWYRQTLGQGPEFLTYFQNEAQLEKSRLLSDRFSAERPKGSFSTLEIQRTEQGDSAMYLCASRRWDEQYFGPGTRLTVT.

The genes are TRBV5-1 and TRBJ1-2; D unclear. The germline V gene encodes CDR1 SGHRS and CDR2 YFSETQ. This CDR3 is 14 amino acids long. The V end lost 0 bases, the J end lost 3 bases, and 9 bases lay between the germline ends. For the CDR3, the DNA is TGCGCCAGCAGCTTGGACAGCACGGACTATGGCTACACCTTC. Its protein product is CASSLDSTDYGYTF.

This chain links TRBV7-7 with TRBJ2-2, with D tentatively TRBD1 (5 bases). Trimming shortened V by 4 bases and J by 4 bases, and 19 bases separated the two germline ends. The CDR3 consists of 17 residues. CDR1 is SSHAT and CDR2 is FNYEAQ in the germline V gene (reference sequence). CDR3 sequence (DNA): TGTGCCAGCAGCTCCGCCCCCGGACATATTAGCACCGGGGAGCTGTTTTTT. Its protein product is CASSSAPGHISTGELFF.

This clonotype was counted many times. The chain recombines TRBV18 with TRBJ2-3, with D possibly TRBD2 on 7 matching bases. Trimming took off 4 bases at V and 2 bases at J, with 13 bases between the two ends. CDR1 is KGHSH, CDR2 LQKENI, per germline. The CDR3 loop spans 15 amino acids. The CDR3 DNA sequence: TGTGCCAGCTCACTTTGGGGGGGCCCCACAGATACGCAGTATTTT. Its protein is CASSLWGGPTDTQYF.

The genes are TRBV2 and TRBJ2-3, with no clear D. The CDR3 totals 12 residues. The V gene lost 4 bases and the J gene lost 6 bases, with 8 bases spanning the gap. Per germline, CDR1 SNHLY and CDR2 FYNNEI. The CDR3 nucleotides read TGTGCCAGCAGTGGGGGTTTCGATACGCAGTATTTT. Translation: CASSGGFDTQYF.

This clonotype occurred many times. The chain recombines TRBV4-3 with TRBJ2-3; possibly TRBD1 for D (6 bases). This CDR3 comprises 16 residues. Trimming removed 4 bases from V and 1 base from J, with 15 bases in between. CDR1 and CDR2 from the germline V gene are LGHNA and YSLEER. CDR3 nucleotide sequence: TGCGCCAGCAGCCGAACGACAGGCGACGGCACAGATACGCAGTATTTT. It yields the protein CASSRTTGDGTDTQYF.

The chain has TRBV4-2 and TRBJ2-2; no clear D gene. The length of the CDR3 is 15 residues. Per the germline V gene, CDR1 is LGHNA and CDR2 is YNFKEQ. Trimming shortened V by 3 bases and J by 7 bases, and 15 bases separated the two germline ends. Here the CDR3 reads CASSHTALGHGELFF. For the CDR3, the DNA is TGTGCCAGCAGCCATACTGCACTCGGTCACGGGGAGCTGTTTTTT.

In its sample, this clonotype was seen many times. The rearrangement uses TRBV6-2 or TRBV6-3 and TRBJ2-2; possible D gene TRBD2, 7 bases. CDR1 and CDR2 from the germline V gene are MNHEY and SVGEGT. Trimming removed 6 bases from V and 4 bases from J, with 18 bases in between. This CDR3 is built from 16 residues. CDR3 in amino acids: CASSRGGAMSTGELFF. The CDR3 coding sequence is TGTGCCAGCAGCAGAGGGGGGGCTATGAGCACCGGGGAGCTGTTTTTT.